The rows below give T cell receptor beta chains drawn from one sample of a study of regulatory T cells in long-lasting Graves disease. One entry per CDR3 protein results from TCRdb running MiXCR on the multiplex PCR reads. The sample consists of about 610,000 distinct CDR3 sequences, approximately 16% of them appearing once. The sample was also linked to a second study, of T cells in Graves' hyperthyroidism and ophthalmopathy.

Material: peripheral blood mononuclear cells (PBMCs), obtained at new diagnosis, from a patient treated with antithyroid drugs. The receptor source for this set is a man aged 18 to 30 with Graves disease. CDR3s include the opening cysteine and the closing phenylalanine or tryptophan. Fields, in order: CDR3 protein, CDR3 DNA, clone size, D gene, V gene, J gene. A D gene is named only where the DNA matches it firmly. Size values are once, few and many counts, or a class for expanded clones, and some rows have none.

CDR3 protein: CASRGTPNTEAFF
CDR3 DNA: TGTGCCAGCAGGGGGACACCGAACACTGAAGCTTTCTTT
clone size: many
D gene: -
V gene: TRBV11-3
J gene: TRBJ1-1

CDR3 protein: CSGRQGFGGEAFF
CDR3 DNA: TGCAGCGGCCGACAGGGATTCGGGGGTGAAGCTTTCTTT
clone size: -
D gene: TRBD1
V gene: TRBV29-1
J gene: TRBJ1-1

CDR3 protein: CASGMDTQYF
CDR3 DNA: TGCGCCAGCGGGATGGATACGCAGTATTTT
clone size: many
D gene: -
V gene: TRBV5-1
J gene: TRBJ2-3

CDR3 protein: CAISESRGAETQYF
CDR3 DNA: TGTGCCATCAGTGAGTCGAGGGGCGCAGAGACCCAGTACTTC
clone size: -
D gene: -
V gene: TRBV10-3
J gene: TRBJ2-5

CDR3 protein: CASSLSPHTGGTTNEKLFF
CDR3 DNA: TGTGCCAGCAGTTTATCGCCTCATACAGGGGGGACAACTAATGAAAAACTGTTTTTT
clone size: -
D gene: TRBD1
V gene: TRBV27
J gene: TRBJ1-4

CDR3 protein: CASSPPWSSLDYNEQFF
CDR3 DNA: TGTGCCAGCTCACCACCCTGGTCTAGCCTAGACTACAATGAGCAGTTCTTC
clone size: -
D gene: -
V gene: TRBV18
J gene: TRBJ2-1

CDR3 protein: CASSHISGRNYNEQFF
CDR3 DNA: TGCGCCAGCAGCCATATTAGCGGGAGGAACTACAATGAGCAGTTCTTC
clone size: -
D gene: TRBD2
V gene: TRBV4-1
J gene: TRBJ2-1

CDR3 protein: CASSQSPGLGGTEAFF
CDR3 DNA: TGTGCCAGCAGCCAATCTCCCGGGCTGGGAGGCACTGAAGCTTTCTTT
clone size: once
D gene: -
V gene: TRBV3-1
J gene: TRBJ1-1

CDR3 protein: CASSGTGLSGELFF
CDR3 DNA: TGTGCCAGCAGCGGGACAGGGCTGAGCGGGGAGCTGTTTTTT
clone size: few
D gene: TRBD1
V gene: TRBV5-6
J gene: TRBJ2-2

CDR3 protein: CASSPSLYNEQFF
CDR3 DNA: TGTGCCAGCAGCCCATCCTTGTACAATGAGCAGTTCTTC
clone size: many
D gene: -
V gene: TRBV7-9
J gene: TRBJ2-1

CDR3 protein: CASSYSEALGGYEQYF
CDR3 DNA: TGTGCCAGCAGTTACTCCGAGGCTCTGGGGGGCTACGAGCAGTACTTC
clone size: many
D gene: -
V gene: TRBV6-5
J gene: TRBJ2-7

CDR3 protein: CASRELHSGGFTDTQYF
CDR3 DNA: TGCGCCAGCCGGGAGTTACACAGCGGAGGGTTCACAGATACGCAGTATTTT
clone size: many
D gene: -
V gene: TRBV5-1
J gene: TRBJ2-3

CDR3 protein: CASSQDILAGGLETQYF
CDR3 DNA: TGTGCCAGCAGCCAAGATATTTTAGCGGGAGGGTTAGAGACCCAGTACTTC
clone size: few
D gene: TRBD2
V gene: TRBV3-1
J gene: TRBJ2-5

CDR3 protein: CSARDLRGRSGETQYF
CDR3 DNA: TGCAGTGCTAGAGATCTGAGGGGCAGATCAGGGGAGACCCAGTACTTC
clone size: -
D gene: -
V gene: TRBV20-1
J gene: TRBJ2-5

CDR3 protein: CASSIGPGRLFYGYTF
CDR3 DNA: TGTGCCAGTAGTATAGGACCCGGACGGCTTTTCTATGGCTACACCTTC
clone size: few
D gene: -
V gene: TRBV19
J gene: TRBJ1-2

CDR3 protein: CASSMGGPAYEQYF
CDR3 DNA: TGTGCCAGCAGTATGGGCGGGCCGGCCTACGAGCAGTACTTC
clone size: many
D gene: -
V gene: TRBV2
J gene: TRBJ2-7

CDR3 protein: CASSSKNTGTSTGELFF
CDR3 DNA: TGTGCCAGCAGCTCGAAAAATACCGGGACGAGCACCGGGGAGCTGTTTTTT
clone size: many
D gene: -
V gene: TRBV7-9
J gene: TRBJ2-2

CDR3 protein: CASRDTGTGDYEQYF
CDR3 DNA: TGCGCCAGCAGAGACACCGGGACAGGAGACTACGAGCAGTACTTC
clone size: many
D gene: TRBD1
V gene: TRBV5-1
J gene: TRBJ2-7

CDR3 protein: CASSPPNSDRNSPLHF
CDR3 DNA: TGTGCCAGCTCACCACCGAATAGTGACAGGAATTCACCCCTCCACTTT
clone size: -
D gene: -
V gene: TRBV18
J gene: TRBJ1-6

CDR3 protein: CASRRDPNYGYTF
CDR3 DNA: TGTGCCAGCAGAAGAGACCCGAACTATGGCTACACCTTC
clone size: many
D gene: -
V gene: TRBV28
J gene: TRBJ1-2

CDR3 protein: CATSDSYEQYF
CDR3 DNA: TGTGCCACCAGTGATTCCTACGAGCAGTACTTC
clone size: many
D gene: -
V gene: TRBV24-1
J gene: TRBJ2-7

CDR3 protein: CASSPRGAPTDTQYF
CDR3 DNA: TGTGCCAGCAGCCCACGAGGGGCACCCACAGATACGCAGTATTTT
clone size: many
D gene: -
V gene: TRBV7-6
J gene: TRBJ2-3

CDR3 protein: CASSSSGTGSEQFF
CDR3 DNA: TGTGCCAGCAGCTCTAGCGGGACGGGGAGTGAGCAGTTCTTC
clone size: -
D gene: TRBD2
V gene: TRBV7-8
J gene: TRBJ2-1

CDR3 protein: CASSPSVASGLQETQYF
CDR3 DNA: TGTGCCAGCAGCCCGTCAGTGGCTAGCGGCCTCCAAGAGACCCAGTACTTC
clone size: -
D gene: TRBD2
V gene: TRBV27
J gene: TRBJ2-5

CDR3 protein: CASSLSTSGRDTQYF
CDR3 DNA: TGTGCCAGCAGTCTTTCGACTAGCGGGAGAGATACGCAGTATTTT
clone size: -
D gene: TRBD2
V gene: TRBV27
J gene: TRBJ2-3

CDR3 protein: CASSVEGSYTEAFF
CDR3 DNA: TGTGCCAGCAGCGTAGAAGGGAGTTACACTGAAGCTTTCTTT
clone size: -
D gene: -
V gene: TRBV9
J gene: TRBJ1-1

CDR3 protein: CASSSNGRQGNEKLFF
CDR3 DNA: TGTGCCAGCAGTTCGAACGGAAGACAGGGGAATGAAAAACTGTTTTTT
clone size: many
D gene: TRBD1
V gene: TRBV27
J gene: TRBJ1-4

CDR3 protein: CASSIVGTSGLNEQFF
CDR3 DNA: TGTGCCAGTAGTATAGTAGGGACTAGCGGGCTCAATGAGCAGTTCTTC
clone size: few
D gene: TRBD2
V gene: TRBV19
J gene: TRBJ2-1

CDR3 protein: CASSWSPGQGALETQYF
CDR3 DNA: TGTGCCAGCAGCTGGTCACCGGGACAGGGGGCTCTGGAGACCCAGTACTTC
clone size: many
D gene: TRBD1
V gene: TRBV7-9
J gene: TRBJ2-5

CDR3 protein: CASSLAGAGAEAFF
CDR3 DNA: TGTGCCAGCAGTTTGGCCGGGGCCGGTGCTGAAGCTTTCTTT
clone size: many
D gene: -
V gene: TRBV27
J gene: TRBJ1-1

CDR3 protein: CASSPERQGAGYTF
CDR3 DNA: TGTGCCAGCAGTCCGGAGAGACAGGGGGCGGGCTACACCTTC
clone size: many
D gene: TRBD1
V gene: TRBV2
J gene: TRBJ1-2

CDR3 protein: CASSSQGGLGFSSYEQYF
CDR3 DNA: TGTGCCAGCAGCTCACAGGGGGGACTAGGCTTTAGCTCCTACGAGCAGTACTTC
clone size: -
D gene: -
V gene: TRBV7-6
J gene: TRBJ2-7

CDR3 protein: CASSWGGDYNEQFF
CDR3 DNA: TGTGCCAGCAGTTGGGGGGGAGACTACAATGAGCAGTTCTTC
clone size: many
D gene: TRBD2
V gene: TRBV6-5
J gene: TRBJ2-1

CDR3 protein: CSARSTASGRYEQYF
CDR3 DNA: TGCAGTGCTAGAAGTACTGCTAGCGGGAGGTACGAGCAGTACTTC
clone size: many
D gene: TRBD2
V gene: TRBV20-1
J gene: TRBJ2-7

CDR3 protein: CASGLVLGEYNEQFF
CDR3 DNA: TGTGCTAGTGGTTTGGTCCTAGGGGAATACAATGAGCAGTTCTTC
clone size: many
D gene: -
V gene: TRBV12-5
J gene: TRBJ2-1

CDR3 protein: CSARGGSKNIQYF
CDR3 DNA: TGCAGTGCAAGGGGGGGTTCCAAAAACATTCAGTACTTC
clone size: many
D gene: -
V gene: TRBV20-1
J gene: TRBJ2-4

CDR3 protein: CASSQGYTGTSGRARETQYF
CDR3 DNA: TGTGCCAGCAGCCAAGGGTATACCGGGACTAGCGGGAGGGCCCGGGAGACCCAGTACTTC
clone size: few
D gene: TRBD2
V gene: TRBV3-1
J gene: TRBJ2-5

CDR3 protein: CASSQGLAVSYEQYF
CDR3 DNA: TGTGCCAGCAGCCAGGGACTAGCGGTCTCCTACGAGCAGTACTTC
clone size: -
D gene: TRBD2
V gene: TRBV4-2
J gene: TRBJ2-7

CDR3 protein: CASSAWTSGPNTGELFF
CDR3 DNA: TGTGCCAGCAGTGCCTGGACTAGCGGGCCGAACACCGGGGAGCTGTTTTTT
clone size: many
D gene: TRBD2
V gene: TRBV2
J gene: TRBJ2-2

CDR3 protein: CASSIWSNQPQHF
CDR3 DNA: TGTGCCAGTAGTATATGGAGCAATCAGCCCCAGCATTTT
clone size: many
D gene: -
V gene: TRBV19
J gene: TRBJ1-5

CDR3 protein: CASSLVGRTDTQYF
CDR3 DNA: TGTGCCAGCAGCTTAGTGGGCCGCACAGATACGCAGTATTTT
clone size: -
D gene: -
V gene: TRBV7-2
J gene: TRBJ2-3

CDR3 protein: CSAAGVGETQYF
CDR3 DNA: TGCAGTGCTGCGGGGGTCGGAGAGACCCAGTACTTC
clone size: many
D gene: TRBD2
V gene: TRBV20-1
J gene: TRBJ2-5

CDR3 protein: CAWSVSLVVYEQYF
CDR3 DNA: TGTGCCTGGAGTGTATCGCTAGTTGTCTACGAGCAGTACTTC
clone size: many
D gene: -
V gene: TRBV30
J gene: TRBJ2-7

CDR3 protein: CSARLADRPAHEQYF
CDR3 DNA: TGCAGTGCTAGACTAGCGGATAGGCCAGCCCACGAGCAGTACTTC
clone size: many
D gene: TRBD2
V gene: TRBV20-1
J gene: TRBJ2-7

CDR3 protein: CASSYSVILRKGYTF
CDR3 DNA: TGTGCCAGCAGTTACTCCGTAATCCTTCGAAAGGGCTACACCTTC
clone size: many
D gene: -
V gene: TRBV6-5
J gene: TRBJ1-2

CDR3 protein: CASTSGRHTGELFF
CDR3 DNA: TGTGCCAGTACCAGCGGGAGGCACACCGGGGAGCTGTTTTTT
clone size: many
D gene: TRBD2
V gene: TRBV19
J gene: TRBJ2-2

CDR3 protein: CASRDRGYMNTEAFF
CDR3 DNA: TGTGCCAGCAGGGACAGAGGGTACATGAACACTGAAGCTTTCTTT
clone size: many
D gene: -
V gene: TRBV6-1
J gene: TRBJ1-1

CDR3 protein: CASVPYRDSFLNNEQFF
CDR3 DNA: TGTGCCAGCGTGCCATACCGGGACAGTTTCCTCAACAATGAGCAGTTCTTC
clone size: many
D gene: TRBD1
V gene: TRBV27
J gene: TRBJ2-1

CDR3 protein: CASSYGTATRGGGFF
CDR3 DNA: TGCGCCAGCAGCTACGGGACAGCGACCCGAGGCGGGGGGTTCTTC
clone size: few
D gene: -
V gene: TRBV5-1
J gene: TRBJ2-1

CDR3 protein: CASSLAASGNTDTQYF
CDR3 DNA: TGTGCCAGCAGCTTAGCTGCCAGCGGAAACACAGATACGCAGTATTTT
clone size: many
D gene: -
V gene: TRBV7-2
J gene: TRBJ2-3

CDR3 protein: CATSDQSWGQGVDTQYF
CDR3 DNA: TGTGCCACCAGTGATCAATCGTGGGGACAGGGAGTAGATACGCAGTATTTT
clone size: few
D gene: TRBD1
V gene: TRBV24-1
J gene: TRBJ2-3

CDR3 protein: CASSYGRGVAYGYTF
CDR3 DNA: TGTGCCAGCAGTTACGGGAGGGGGGTAGCCTATGGCTACACCTTC
clone size: -
D gene: -
V gene: TRBV6-5
J gene: TRBJ1-2

CDR3 protein: CASGPSGTSGRYEQYF
CDR3 DNA: TGTGCCAGCGGACCCAGCGGGACTAGCGGGAGATACGAGCAGTACTTC
clone size: few
D gene: TRBD2
V gene: TRBV13
J gene: TRBJ2-7

CDR3 protein: CSARPQFGTGVREQYF
CDR3 DNA: TGCAGTGCTAGGCCTCAATTTGGGACAGGGGTTCGCGAGCAGTACTTC
clone size: -
D gene: TRBD1
V gene: TRBV20-1
J gene: TRBJ2-7

CDR3 protein: CASSFQTGTKNIQYF
CDR3 DNA: TGTGCCAGCAGTTTCCAAACGGGTACCAAAAACATTCAGTACTTC
clone size: many
D gene: -
V gene: TRBV12-3/TRBV12-4
J gene: TRBJ2-4